A selection of T cell receptor beta chains follows, all from one sample in a study of cytomegalovirus exposure and HLA in healthy donors. Profiling relied on immunoSEQ multiplex PCR, and the TCRdb table lists in-frame clones only, not all of them. The sample has more than 140,000 clones, 60% to 80% seen once. The sequencing sample was made of PBMCs. The source is a male donor in good health and CMV-seronegative. CDR3s include the opening cysteine and the closing phenylalanine or tryptophan. The order of the fields is J gene, V gene, D gene, CDR3 length, clone size, CDR3 DNA, CDR3 protein. D genes are given only for firm matches. Where a row states a size, it is once, few, many or the class of an expanded clone; other rows omit it.

>TRBJ2-1|TRBV28|-|13|-
TGTGCCAGCCTCTACCTGGGGGCGAATGAGCAGTTCTTC
CASLYLGANEQFF
>TRBJ2-7|TRBV6-5|TRBD2|15|once
TGTGCCAGCAGTTACGGGACTAGCGGTCCCTACGAGCAGTACTTC
CASSYGTSGPYEQYF
>TRBJ2-1|TRBV9|TRBD2|14|-
TGTGCCAGCAGCGTAGCGACTAGCGGCAATGAGCAGTTCTTC
CASSVATSGNEQFF
>TRBJ1-2|TRBV10-3|TRBD1|15|few
TGTGCCAGCAGGTCCCGGGACAGGGGGATTGATGGCTACACCTTC
CASRSRDRGIDGYTF
>TRBJ1-3|TRBV20-1|-|11|-
TGCAGTGCGCCGATGCGCGGCACCATATATTTT
CSAPMRGTIYF
>TRBJ2-1|TRBV4-3|TRBD2|16|-
TGCGCCAGCAGCCAAGGGACTAGCGGGATTTACAATGAGCAGTTCTTC
CASSQGTSGIYNEQFF
>TRBJ2-1|TRBV7-9|TRBD2|15|-
TGTGCCAGCAGCTCCTCTAGACGGGAGGTGAATGAGCAGTTCTTC
CASSSSRREVNEQFF
>TRBJ1-1|TRBV15|-|15|-
TGTGCCACCAGCGCCTCCCGGGACTTGAACACTGAAGCTTTCTTT
CATSASRDLNTEAFF
>TRBJ2-7|TRBV6-6|TRBD2|14|-
TGTGCCAGCAGCCTCGGGACTAGCTCCTACGAGCAGTACTTC
CASSLGTSSYEQYF
>TRBJ1-2|TRBV23-1|-|16|-
TGCGCCAGCAGTCAATCGCAGGACAAAACTAACTATGGCTACACCTTC
CASSQSQDKTNYGYTF
>TRBJ2-1|TRBV2|-|10|-
TGTGCCAGCCTTAGCAATGAGCAGTTCTTC
CASLSNEQFF
>TRBJ1-6|TRBV28|-|12|-
TGTGCCAGCAGACAAAAAAATTCACCCCTCCACTTT
CASRQKNSPLHF
>TRBJ2-5|TRBV25-1|TRBD2|13|once
TGTGCCAGTACGATAGCGGGGGGAGAGACCCAGTACTTC
CASTIAGGETQYF
>TRBJ1-1|TRBV7-9|-|16|-
TGTGCCAGCAGCAAAGCGGGGGGGAGGGGGAACACTGAAGCTTTCTTT
CASSKAGGRGNTEAFF
>TRBJ2-7|TRBV5-1|-|15|-
TGCGCCAGCAGCCTCAGGACTGAACCTTCCTACGAGCAGTACTTC
CASSLRTEPSYEQYF
>TRBJ2-7|TRBV4-1|TRBD2|16|-
TGCGCCCGCAGCCAAATAGCGGGAGCACCCTCCTACGAGCAGTACTTC
CARSQIAGAPSYEQYF
>TRBJ2-1|TRBV10-3|TRBD2|17|few
TGTGCCATCAAACCGGGACTAGCGGGAGGATCGGTCAATGAGCAGTTCTTC
CAIKPGLAGGSVNEQFF
>TRBJ1-1|TRBV29-1|-|13|-
TGCAGCGTTGCCGAGGGTCTTGACACTGAAGCTTTCTTT
CSVAEGLDTEAFF
>TRBJ1-2|TRBV5-1|TRBD1|15|-
TGCGCCAGCAGCTTGGGGGGGACAGGAAACTATGGCTACACCTTC
CASSLGGTGNYGYTF
>TRBJ2-5|TRBV25-1|-|13|-
TGTGCCAGCAGTGAGGGGGGGCGGGAGACCCAGTACTTC
CASSEGGRETQYF
>TRBJ2-2|TRBV4-3|TRBD1|17|-
TGCGCCAGCAGCCGTGGACAGGGGGCTGTGGGAACCGGGGAGCTGTTTTTT
CASSRGQGAVGTGELFF
>TRBJ2-7|TRBV30|TRBD2|13|-
TGTGCCTGGAGCCAGCGGGATCCCTACGAGCAGTACTTC
CAWSQRDPYEQYF